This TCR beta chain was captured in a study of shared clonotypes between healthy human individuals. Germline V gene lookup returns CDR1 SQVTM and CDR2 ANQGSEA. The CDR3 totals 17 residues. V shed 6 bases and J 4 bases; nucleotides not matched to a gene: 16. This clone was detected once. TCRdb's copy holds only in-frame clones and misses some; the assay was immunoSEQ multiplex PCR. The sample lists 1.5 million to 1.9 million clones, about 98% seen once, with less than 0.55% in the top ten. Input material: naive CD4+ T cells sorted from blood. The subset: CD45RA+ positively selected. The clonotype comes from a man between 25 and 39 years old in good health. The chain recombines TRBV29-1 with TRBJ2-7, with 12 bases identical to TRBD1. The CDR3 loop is CSVGTGTGGVGGYEQYF. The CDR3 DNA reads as TGCAGCGTCGGAACCGGGACAGGGGGCGTGGGTGGGTACGAGCAGTACTTC.